This T cell receptor (beta chain) was profiled in a study of vaccination effects on CD4 cells after COVID-19. Study-wide points: Late in the post-vaccination period, infection-induced and vaccine-induced clones underwent marked clonal contraction.

Some clones are missing from TCRdb's copy, which holds only in-frame ones; the method was immunoSEQ multiplex PCR. This table has tens of thousands of clones, about three quarters appearing once. The CDR3 has 14 residues. Germline trimming cut 3 bases from V and 5 bases from J; bases unmatched to any gene: 4. Germline V lookup: CDR1 KGHSH, CDR2 LQKENI. ViraFEST used viral peptide pools to expand antigen-specific CD4+ T cells before sequencing. Investigators separated out CD4+ T cells once 9 to 11 days of culture had passed. Participants got two doses of BNT162b2 or mRNA-1273 vaccine. This clone was observed a single time. What it binds is unknown.

The receptor comes from a human donor who received a COVID-19 vaccine. The chain is built from TRBV18 and TRBJ1-2, with TRBD1 matching 9 bases. This material consisted of CD4+ T cells from PBMCs cultured with HCoV-229E spike peptides, taken after COVID-19 vaccination. CDR3 DNA: TGTGCCAGCTCACCTCCCGGGACAGGGTATGGCTACACCTTC. Protein product: CASSPPGTGYGYTF.